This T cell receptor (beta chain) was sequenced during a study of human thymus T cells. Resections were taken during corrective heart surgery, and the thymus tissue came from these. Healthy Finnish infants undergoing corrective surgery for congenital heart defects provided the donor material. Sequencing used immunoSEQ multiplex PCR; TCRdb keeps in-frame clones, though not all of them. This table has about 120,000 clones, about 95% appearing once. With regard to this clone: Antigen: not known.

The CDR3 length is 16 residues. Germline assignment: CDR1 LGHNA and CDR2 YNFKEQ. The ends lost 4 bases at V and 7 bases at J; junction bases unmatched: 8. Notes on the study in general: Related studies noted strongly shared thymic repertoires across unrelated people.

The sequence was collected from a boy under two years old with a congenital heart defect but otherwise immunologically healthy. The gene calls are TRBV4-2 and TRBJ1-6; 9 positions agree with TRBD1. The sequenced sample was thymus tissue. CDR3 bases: TGTGCCAGCAGCCCCTCGACAGGGGGATCGAATTCACCCCTCCACTTT. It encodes CASSPSTGGSNSPLHF.